The 21 T cell receptor beta chains in this list originate from one sample, sequenced in a study of yellow fever vaccine responses in identical twins. TCRdb analysed the RT-PCR reads with MiXCR anew, one entry per CDR3 protein. This sample has 15,000 or so distinct CDR3 sequences, with roughly 84% found just once. Sequences were derived from T cells from blood (PBMCs), unsorted or a sorted subset (not recorded which), sampled before or after yellow fever vaccination (not recorded which). These receptors all come from a woman aged 18-29 years who received the yellow fever vaccine.

The chain employs TRBV15 and TRBJ2-2, with unresolved D. Germline V gene sequence: CDR1 LNHNV, CDR2 YYDKDF (reference sequence). CDR3 length equals 16 residues. Trimming removed 0 bases at V and 2 bases at J, with 10 bases between. The CDR3 sequence is CATSRDRRLNTGELFF. The CDR3 nucleotides read TGTGCCACCAGCAGAGATAGGCGTCTCAACACCGGGGAGCTGTTTTTT.

This chain uses TRBV9 with TRBJ2-5; D unresolved. Per germline, CDR1 SGDLS and CDR2 YYNGEE. There are 14 residues in the CDR3. V lost 1 base to trimming and J lost 1 base, with 8 bases between them. CDR3: CASSVLGLQETQYF. DNA for the CDR3: TGTGCCAGCAGCGTATTAGGCCTCCAAGAGACCCAGTACTTC. Full variable domain (rest looked up from reference TRBV9 and TRBJ2-5): DSGVTQTPKHLITATGQRVTLRCSPRSGDLSVYWYQQSLDQGLQFLIQYYNGEERAKGNILERFSAQQFPDLHSELNLSSLELGDSALYFCASSVLGLQETQYFGPGTRLLVL.

The rearrangement joins TRBV24-1 to TRBJ2-1, with D uncertain. The CDR3 is 13 amino acids. V shed 2 bases and J shed 7 bases, with 8 bases lying between them. Germline V gives CDR1 KGHDR, CDR2 SFDVKD. The CDR3 region is CATSDSIGNEQFF. The CDR3 bases are TGTGCCACCAGTGATTCCATCGGGAATGAGCAGTTCTTC.

This chain joins TRBV4-2 and TRBJ2-1; D unresolved. Germline CDR1 LGHNA, CDR2 YNFKEQ. This CDR3 region has 16 residues. Trimming took 1 base from V and 0 from J, leaving 10 bases between them. The CDR3 here is CASSQVGSSSYNEQFF. In DNA form, the CDR3 reads TGTGCCAGCAGCCAAGTCGGATCCAGCTCCTACAATGAGCAGTTCTTC.

The J gene is TRBJ1-5, the V gene TRBV18; no firm D call. The CDR3 loop spans 15 amino acids. Germline V gene data show CDR1 as KGHSH and CDR2 as LQKENI. V was shortened by 2 bases and J by 4 bases, with 12 bases between the two germline ends. The CDR3 region has the DNA TGTGCCAGCTCACCAGGTGGCCTTAAGAATCAGCCCCAGCATTTT. Its protein is CASSPGGLKNQPQHF.

This clonotype has more than one count but fewer than ten. The V and J genes are TRBV29-1 and TRBJ2-1; 7 nucleotides agree with TRBD2. The CDR3 has 12 amino acids. The ends lost 6 bases at V and 7 bases at J; junction bases unmatched: 6. Germline V gene sequence: CDR1 SQVTM, CDR2 ANQGSEA. The CDR3 sequence: CSVLSSGNEQFF. The CDR3 nucleotides are TGCAGCGTCCTTTCTAGCGGAAATGAGCAGTTCTTC.

V gene TRBV18 combines with J gene TRBJ2-3; no reliable D call. The CDR3 extends over 13 amino acids. V was pared by 0 bases and J by 6 bases, with 7 bases between. Germline V lookup: CDR1 KGHSH, CDR2 LQKENI. The CDR3: CASSPPARDTQYF. The CDR3, as DNA: TGTGCCAGCTCACCACCTGCCCGGGATACGCAGTATTTT.

This rearrangement joins TRBV7-9 to TRBJ1-2; D gene ambiguous. Germline CDR1 reads SEHNR; CDR2 reads FQNEAQ (reference sequence). Trimming cost V 8 bases and J 1 base, with 11 bases left between them. The CDR3 spans 13 residues. CDR3: CASSPGNNYGYTF. CDR3 sequence (DNA): TGTGCCAGCTCTCCGGGGAATAACTATGGCTACACCTTC.

Concerning this clonotype itself: The junction departs from the called germline gene at one end, perhaps through a read error. The chain has TRBV23-1 and TRBJ1-6; no clear D. TRBV23-1 is marked as an open reading frame, function uncertain. The CDR3 extends over 15 amino acids. This chain's CDR3 is CASSQSVASSSPLHF. The CDR3 coding sequence is TGCGCCAGTAGTCAATCGGTGGCCTCCAGTTCACCCCTCCACTTT.

The chain links TRBV21-1 to TRBJ2-5. TRBV21-1 is a pseudogene segment. This CDR3 contains 16 residues. Written as DNA, the CDR3 is TGTGCCAGCAGCAGAGTGGGGAACACACACCAAGAGACCCAGTACTTC. As protein: CASSRVGNTHQETQYF.

This clonotype appeared a single time. This chain links TRBV28 with TRBJ2-1, with a tentative D call TRBD2 (6 bases). The V gene's germline CDR1 is MDHEN and CDR2 SYDVKM. The CDR3 sequence is 15 residues long. V lost 3 bases, J lost 5 bases, and 14 bases lay in between. CDR3 residues: CASSFRLGPNNEQFF. The CDR3 nucleotides read TGTGCCAGCAGTTTCAGACTAGGACCAAACAATGAGCAGTTCTTC.

The chain uses TRBV25-1 and TRBJ1-5; D not certain. The CDR3 is 14 residues long. Germline-derived CDR1 and CDR2 are MGHDK and SYGVNS. V lost 3 bases, J lost 3 bases, and 9 bases lay in between. Here the CDR3 DNA reads TGTGCCAGCAGTGAGGGCAGATCCAATCAGCCCCAGCATTTT. Protein: CASSEGRSNQPQHF.

This rearrangement joins TRBV20-1 to TRBJ1-2; no definite D call. Germline values: CDR1 DFQATT, CDR2 SNEGSKA (reference sequence). The CDR3 totals 11 residues. V was clipped by 0 bases and J by 9 bases, with 8 bases between them. CDR3 amino acids: CSARDAVSYTF. CDR3 nucleotides: TGCAGTGCTAGAGATGCCGTGAGCTACACCTTC.

The chain is built from TRBV11-3 and TRBJ2-1; D uncertain. V dropped 2 bases and J dropped 5 bases, with 10 bases sitting between them. The CDR3 consists of 14 residues. Per germline, CDR1 SGHNT and CDR2 YENEEA. The CDR3 DNA reads as TGTGCCAGCAGCTTACTACAGAAGAACAATGAGCAGTTCTTC. It specifies CASSLLQKNNEQFF.

The chain recombines TRBV9 with TRBJ1-2, with D unclear. CDR1 and CDR2 from the germline V gene are SGDLS and YYNGEE. V shed 0 bases and J shed 2 bases, with 5 bases lying between them. The CDR3 runs to 13 residues. This CDR3 is CASSVVANYGYTF. CDR3 DNA sequence: TGTGCCAGCAGCGTAGTTGCGAACTATGGCTACACCTTC.

The CDR3 nucleotides are TGTGCCAGCACCACCTTGGACAGGACGAGGAGCTATGGCTACACCTTC. This codes for CASTTLDRTRSYGYTF. The chain uses TRBV6-1 and TRBJ1-2; 7 bases match TRBD1. Per the germline V gene, CDR1 is MNHNS and CDR2 is SASEGT. Germline trimming cut 7 bases from V and 4 bases from J; bases unmatched to any gene: 15. This CDR3 comprises 16 residues.

This chain uses TRBV20-1 with TRBJ2-1; maybe TRBD1 (7 bases). V dropped 8 bases and J dropped 4 bases, with 15 bases sitting between them. Germline assignment: CDR1 DFQATT and CDR2 SNEGSKA (reference sequence). This CDR3 comprises 13 residues. CDR3 protein: CSPQGGLYNEQFF. The DNA of the CDR3 is TGCAGTCCTCAGGGGGGCCTGTACAATGAGCAGTTCTTC.

This sequence joins TRBV29-1 and TRBJ2-5; D unresolved. V lost 5 bases and J lost 3, with 4 bases in between. Germline assignment: CDR1 SQVTM and CDR2 ANQGSEA. The CDR3 loop spans 10 amino acids. CDR3 residues: CSVLEETQYF. The CDR3 DNA sequence: TGCAGCGTTCTAGAAGAGACCCAGTACTTC.

CDR3 sequence: CSAPGQGFSPLHF. CDR3 in DNA: TGCAGTGCACCGGGACAGGGTTTTTCACCCCTCCACTTT. The chain has TRBV20-1 and TRBJ1-6, with 9 bases aligning to TRBD1. V lost 6 bases, J lost 9 bases, and 6 bases stayed unmatched. The CDR3 runs 13 residues. Germline CDR1 reads DFQATT; CDR2 reads SNEGSKA (reference sequence).

The chain joins TRBV6-1 to TRBJ1-5, with D unclear. This CDR3 comprises 14 residues. Germline CDR1 MNHNS, CDR2 SASEGT. Trimming shortened V by 8 bases and J by 2 bases, and 13 bases separated the two germline ends. For the CDR3, the DNA is TGTGCCAGCGCGCCACCAGACGGCAATCAGCCCCAGCATTTT. This translates into CASAPPDGNQPQHF.

V and J are TRBV24-1 and TRBJ2-5; D may be TRBD2 (5 bases). With 6 bases removed from V and 3 bases from J, the gap between germline ends came to 10 bases. CDR1 is KGHDR and CDR2 is SFDVKD in the germline V gene. The length of the CDR3 is 13 residues. The CDR3 DNA follows: TGTGCCACCAGTAAGAGGGTTGAAGAGACCCAGTACTTC. This translates into CATSKRVEETQYF.